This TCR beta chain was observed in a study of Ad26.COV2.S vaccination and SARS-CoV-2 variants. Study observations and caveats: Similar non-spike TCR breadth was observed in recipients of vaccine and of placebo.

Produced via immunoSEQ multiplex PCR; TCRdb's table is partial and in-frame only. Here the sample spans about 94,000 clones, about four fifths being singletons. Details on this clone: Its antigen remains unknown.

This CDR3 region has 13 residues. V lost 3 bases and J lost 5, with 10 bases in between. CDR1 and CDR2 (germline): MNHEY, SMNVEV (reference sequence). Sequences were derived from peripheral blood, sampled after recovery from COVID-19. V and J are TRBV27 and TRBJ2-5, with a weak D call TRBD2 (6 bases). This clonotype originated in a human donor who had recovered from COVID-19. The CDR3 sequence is CASSLAGRETQYF. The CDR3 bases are TGTGCCAGCAGTTTGGCGGGGAGGGAGACCCAGTACTTC.